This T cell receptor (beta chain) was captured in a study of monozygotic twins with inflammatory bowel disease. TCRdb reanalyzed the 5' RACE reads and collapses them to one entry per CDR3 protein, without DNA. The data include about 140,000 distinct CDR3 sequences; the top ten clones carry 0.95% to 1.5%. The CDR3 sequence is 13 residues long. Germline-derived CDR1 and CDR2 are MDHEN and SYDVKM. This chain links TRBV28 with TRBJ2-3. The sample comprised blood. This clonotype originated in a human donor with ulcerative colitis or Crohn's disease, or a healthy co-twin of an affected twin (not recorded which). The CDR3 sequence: CASSRTSGDTQYF.